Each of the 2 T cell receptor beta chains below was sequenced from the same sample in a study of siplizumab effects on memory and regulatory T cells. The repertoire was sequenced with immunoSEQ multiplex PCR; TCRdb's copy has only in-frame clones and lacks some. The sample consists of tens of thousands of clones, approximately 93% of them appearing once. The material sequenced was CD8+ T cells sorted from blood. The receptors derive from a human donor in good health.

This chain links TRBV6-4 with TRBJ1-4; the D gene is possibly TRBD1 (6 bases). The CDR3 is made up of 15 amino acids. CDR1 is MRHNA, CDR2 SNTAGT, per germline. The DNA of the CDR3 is TGTCCGAGAGGGGGGGTGAGGATACTTAATGAAAAACTGTTTTTT. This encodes CPRGGVRILNEKLFF.

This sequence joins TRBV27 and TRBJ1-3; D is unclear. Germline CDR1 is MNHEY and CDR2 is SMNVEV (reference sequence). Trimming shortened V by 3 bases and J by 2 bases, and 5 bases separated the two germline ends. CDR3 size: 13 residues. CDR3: CASSFAAGNTIYF. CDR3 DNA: TGTGCCAGCAGTTTCGCAGCTGGAAACACCATATATTTT.